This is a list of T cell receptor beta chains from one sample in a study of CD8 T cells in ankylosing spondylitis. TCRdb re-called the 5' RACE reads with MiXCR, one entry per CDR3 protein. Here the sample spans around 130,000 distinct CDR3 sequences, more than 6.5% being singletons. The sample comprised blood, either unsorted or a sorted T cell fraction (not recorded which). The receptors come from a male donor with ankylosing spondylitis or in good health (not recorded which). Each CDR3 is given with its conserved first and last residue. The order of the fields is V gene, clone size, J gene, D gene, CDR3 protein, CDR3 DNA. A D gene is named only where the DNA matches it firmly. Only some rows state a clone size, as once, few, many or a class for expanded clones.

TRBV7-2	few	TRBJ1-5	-	CASSRELRDTSNQPQHF	TGTGCCAGCAGCCGGGAACTAAGGGACACTAGCAATCAGCCCCAGCATTTT
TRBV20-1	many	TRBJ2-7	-	CSADREQSGSYEQYF	TGCAGTGCTGACCGGGAGCAAAGCGGCTCCTACGAGCAGTACTTC
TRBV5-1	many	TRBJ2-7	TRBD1	CASSFLQGIYEQYF	TGCGCCAGCAGCTTTTTACAGGGGATCTACGAGCAGTACTTC
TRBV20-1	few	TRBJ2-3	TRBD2	CSARDPKREPDTQYF	TGCAGTGCTAGAGATCCTAAGCGGGAGCCAGATACGCAGTATTTT
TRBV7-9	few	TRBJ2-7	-	CASSLGGSGAAQYF	TGTGCCAGCAGCTTAGGGGGTTCGGGGGCTGCGCAGTACTTC
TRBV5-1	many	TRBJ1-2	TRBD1	CASSSQGGNYGYTF	TGCGCCAGCAGCTCCCAGGGGGGTAACTATGGCTACACCTTC
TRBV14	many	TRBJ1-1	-	CASSPLRNTEAFF	TGTGCCAGCAGCCCGCTCCGTAACACTGAAGCTTTCTTT
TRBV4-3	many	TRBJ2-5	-	CASSQSYRQRQETQYF	TGCGCCAGCAGCCAATCTTACAGGCAACGCCAAGAGACCCAGTACTTC
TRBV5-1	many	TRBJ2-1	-	CASSFGAREHYNEQFF	TGCGCCAGCAGCTTTGGCGCCCGGGAACACTACAATGAGCAGTTCTTC
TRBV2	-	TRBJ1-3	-	CASRPPGLAGNTIYF	TGTGCCAGCAGACCTCCGGGACTTGCTGGAAACACCATATATTTT
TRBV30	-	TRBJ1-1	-	CAWSVLFTDEAFF	TGTGCCTGGAGTGTACTGTTTACAGATGAAGCTTTCTTT
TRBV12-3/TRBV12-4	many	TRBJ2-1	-	CASSLPQGNNEQFF	TGTGCCAGCAGTCTTCCACAGGGAAACAATGAGCAGTTCTTC
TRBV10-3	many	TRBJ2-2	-	CAIRDTGELFF	TGTGCCATCAGGGACACCGGGGAGCTGTTTTTT
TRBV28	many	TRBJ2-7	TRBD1	CASTDPGQGENEQYF	TGTGCCAGCACTGACCCCGGGCAGGGGGAAAACGAGCAGTACTTC
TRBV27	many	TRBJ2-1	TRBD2	CASSLNPGGRAGKEQFF	TGTGCCAGCAGTTTGAATCCTGGCGGGAGGGCCGGGAAAGAGCAGTTCTTC
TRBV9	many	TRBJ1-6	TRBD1	CASSPGQGKNSPLHF	TGTGCCAGCAGCCCTGGACAGGGAAAGAATTCACCCCTCCACTTT
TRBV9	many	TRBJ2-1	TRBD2	CASSVAGGNYFNEQFF	TGTGCCAGCAGCGTAGCGGGAGGGAACTATTTTAATGAGCAGTTCTTC
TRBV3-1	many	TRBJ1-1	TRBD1	CASSHRNRGNTEAFF	TGTGCCAGCAGCCATCGAAACAGGGGGAACACTGAAGCTTTCTTT
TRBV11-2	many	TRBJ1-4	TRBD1	CASSTGTAIFNEKLFF	TGTGCCAGCAGCACCGGGACAGCGATTTTTAATGAAAAACTGTTTTTT
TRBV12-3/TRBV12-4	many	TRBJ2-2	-	CASIAVGDTGELFF	TGTGCCAGCATTGCAGTCGGAGACACCGGGGAGCTGTTTTTT
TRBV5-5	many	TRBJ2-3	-	CASSLDGTRADTQYF	TGTGCCAGCAGCTTGGACGGGACTCGGGCAGATACGCAGTATTTT
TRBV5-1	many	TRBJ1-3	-	CASSPGGDGNTIYF	TGCGCCAGCAGCCCGGGCGGAGATGGTAACACCATATATTTT
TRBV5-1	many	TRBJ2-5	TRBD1	CASSLGQGMIETQYF	TGCGCCAGCAGCCTTGGACAGGGGATGATCGAGACCCAGTACTTC
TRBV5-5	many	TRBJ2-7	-	CASSFPGRAYEQYF	TGTGCCAGCAGCTTTCCGGGCAGGGCCTACGAGCAGTACTTC
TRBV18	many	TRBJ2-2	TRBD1	CASSPFQGANTGELFF	TGTGCCAGCTCACCATTTCAGGGGGCGAACACCGGGGAGCTGTTTTTT
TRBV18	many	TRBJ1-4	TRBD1	CASSGGQQNEKLFF	TGTGCCAGCTCGGGGGGACAGCAGAACGAAAAACTGTTTTTT
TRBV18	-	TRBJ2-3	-	CASSPNSGLLGTDTQYF	TGTGCCAGCTCACCTAACAGTGGCCTTCTGGGCACAGATACGCAGTATTTT
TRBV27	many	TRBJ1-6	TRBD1	CASSPQGQGDRNSPLHF	TGTGCCAGCAGTCCTCAAGGACAGGGGGATAGAAATTCACCCCTCCACTTT
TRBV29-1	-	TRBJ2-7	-	CSHSAGQNYEQYF	TGCAGCCACTCAGCGGGACAAAACTACGAGCAGTACTTC
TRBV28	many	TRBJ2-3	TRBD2	CASRRDYTDTQYF	TGTGCCAGCCGCCGGGACTACACAGATACGCAGTATTTT
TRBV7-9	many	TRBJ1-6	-	CASSWVTEGSPLHF	TGTGCCAGCAGCTGGGTGACAGAGGGTTCACCCCTCCACTTT
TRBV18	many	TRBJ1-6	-	CASSGRQDSPLHF	TGTGCCAGCTCCGGACGGCAAGATTCACCCCTCCACTTT
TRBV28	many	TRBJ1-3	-	CASRDQGAGNTIYF	TGTGCCAGCAGGGACCAGGGTGCTGGAAACACCATATATTTT
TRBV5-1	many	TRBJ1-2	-	CASSPYNMDRGDGYTF	TGCGCCAGCAGCCCCTACAATATGGACAGAGGGGACGGCTACACCTTC
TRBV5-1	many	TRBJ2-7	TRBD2	CASSGGGLAATYEQYF	TGCGCCAGCAGCGGGGGAGGACTAGCGGCCACCTACGAGCAGTACTTC
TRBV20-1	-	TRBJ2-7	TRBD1	CSFDRGGPYEQYF	TGCAGTTTCGACAGGGGTGGCCCCTACGAGCAGTACTTC
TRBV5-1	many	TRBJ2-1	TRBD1	CASSLYRGEAYNEQFF	TGCGCCAGCAGTTTATACAGGGGGGAAGCCTACAATGAGCAGTTCTTC
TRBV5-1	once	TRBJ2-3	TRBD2	CASSDELAGLQDTQYF	TGCGCCAGCAGCGATGAACTAGCGGGGCTTCAAGATACGCAGTATTTT
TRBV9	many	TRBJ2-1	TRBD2	CASSVLAGVGNEQFF	TGTGCCAGCAGCGTCCTAGCGGGAGTCGGCAATGAGCAGTTCTTC
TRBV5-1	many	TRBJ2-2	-	CASNERDANTGELFF	TGCGCCAGCAACGAAAGGGACGCGAACACCGGGGAGCTGTTTTTT
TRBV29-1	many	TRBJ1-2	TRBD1	CSVDLQGVDYGYTF	TGCAGCGTTGACCTACAGGGGGTTGACTATGGCTACACCTTC
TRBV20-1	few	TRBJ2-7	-	CSASYGGVYEQYF	TGCAGTGCTAGCTACGGGGGCGTCTACGAGCAGTACTTC
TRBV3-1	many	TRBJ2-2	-	CASSRQEFTGELFF	TGTGCCAGCAGCCGCCAGGAGTTCACCGGGGAGCTGTTTTTT
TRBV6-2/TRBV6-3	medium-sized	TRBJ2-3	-	CASSYPRAGTTHTTDTQYF	TGTGCCAGCAGTTACCCCCGGGCTGGAACGACACACACCACAGATACGCAGTATTTT
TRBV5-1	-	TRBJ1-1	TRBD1	CASTKTGANTEAFF	TGCGCCAGCACTAAGACAGGGGCGAACACTGAAGCTTTCTTT
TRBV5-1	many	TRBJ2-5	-	CASSLTGLERETQYF	TGCGCCAGCAGCTTAACGGGTTTGGAGCGGGAGACCCAGTACTTC
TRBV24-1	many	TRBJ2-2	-	CATSDTVGGTGELFF	TGTGCCACCAGTGACACGGTAGGCGGGACCGGGGAGCTGTTTTTT
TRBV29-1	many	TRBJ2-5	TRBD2	CSVEDPSGGRETQYF	TGCAGCGTTGAAGATCCTAGCGGGGGGCGGGAGACCCAGTACTTC
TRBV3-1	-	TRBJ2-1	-	CVSSQEEIYNEQFF	TGTGTCAGCAGCCAAGAGGAAATTTACAATGAGCAGTTCTTC
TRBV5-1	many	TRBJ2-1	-	CASSLDGRVDGEQFF	TGCGCCAGCAGCTTGGACGGACGAGTGGACGGTGAGCAGTTCTTC
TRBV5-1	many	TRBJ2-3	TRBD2	CASSPPSGLSTDTQYF	TGCGCCAGCAGCCCCCCTAGCGGGCTAAGCACAGATACGCAGTATTTT